This T cell receptor beta chain was captured by sequencing in a study of shared clonotypes between healthy human individuals. General study points: Memory subsets generally showed lower estimated richness than naive subsets.

This clone turned up a few times. Its matching antigen is unknown. CDR1 MGHRA and CDR2 YSYEKL come from the germline V gene. V dropped 1 base and J dropped 4; count of bases not matched to a gene: 8. CDR3 length: 16 residues. TCRdb keeps only in-frame clones here, not all; method: immunoSEQ multiplex PCR. The data contain approximately 980,000 clones, 60% to 85% of them singletons. Recent acute infections and vaccinations were absent in the healthy HIV-negative adult donors. Source material: memory CD4+ T cells sorted from blood. Documented subset: CD45RA-negative fraction. The chain recombines TRBV4-1 with TRBJ1-2; 8 nucleotides align to TRBD1. The clonotype was recovered from a young man in good health. CDR3 sequence: CASSQGAAGGSYGYTF. DNA of the CDR3: TGCGCCAGCAGCCAAGGGGCGGCAGGGGGCAGCTATGGCTACACCTTC.